This T cell receptor (beta chain) appears in the sequencing data of a study of CD8+ T cells in alopecia areata. Across the whole study: Severity in treated patients was scored by percentage of scalp area affected. General study results and limits: Normal scalp had lower clonality than lesional scalp, with alopecia totalis/universalis lesions showing this most strongly.

This clone was observed a single time. The antigen is unknown. Treatment indicated: oral pan-JAK inhibitor, 5-10 mg twice daily. V dropped 6 bases and J dropped 2; count of bases not matched to a gene: 4. The CDR3 is made up of 14 amino acids. Germline V gives CDR1 MNHEY, CDR2 SMNVEV (reference sequence). Following extraction, RNA underwent reverse transcription to cDNA, which served as the sequencing template. Sequencing was performed with immunoSEQ multiplex PCR; in TCRdb, only in-frame clones are kept and a portion is missing. This sample yields 60,000 to 85,000 clones, of which around 60% are seen a single time; less than 25% belongs to the top ten.

This material consisted of CD8+ T cells sorted from blood, taken at week 24, from a patient treated with tofacitinib. This receptor was obtained from a human donor with alopecia areata. This chain joins TRBV27 and TRBJ2-7; TRBD2 matches at 10 bases. The CDR3 region is CASRQAGGTYEQYF. CDR3 in DNA: TGTGCCAGCAGGCAAGCGGGAGGGACCTACGAGCAGTACTTC.